This TCR beta chain stems from a study of spatial heterogeneity in lung cancer. For the study at large: Detection consistently yielded more beta chains than alpha chains. Raw reads contained each unique TCR and UMI combination more than ten times on average. Study results and caveats: Expanded intratumoral alpha and beta TCR counts tracked tumor mutation counts.

From the 5' RACE reads, TCRdb called clonotypes with MiXCR, one entry per CDR3 protein. The sample has around 13,000 distinct CDR3 sequences; 5.1% are singletons. This clonotype was observed a few times. The target antigen is unknown. The germline gives CDR1 MDHEN, CDR2 SYDVKM. This CDR3 spans 16 amino acids. Trimming cost V 2 bases and J 6 bases, with 18 bases left between them. Time point: sample taken at primary tumor resection. Untreated early-stage non-small cell lung cancer patients, approximately 79 in total, were the donors. Whole RNA obtained from tumor, nontumor lung or frozen PBMC underwent sequencing without sorting.

The rearrangement links TRBV28 to TRBJ2-3, with D tentatively TRBD2 (6 bases). The clonotype originates from a male donor with early-stage non-small cell lung cancer. Sequencing was performed on lung tumor tissue, taken at surgery. The CDR3 reads CASSLQGSGASDTQYF. DNA of the CDR3: TGTGCCAGCAGTTTACAGGGTTCGGGAGCTAGCGATACGCAGTATTTT.